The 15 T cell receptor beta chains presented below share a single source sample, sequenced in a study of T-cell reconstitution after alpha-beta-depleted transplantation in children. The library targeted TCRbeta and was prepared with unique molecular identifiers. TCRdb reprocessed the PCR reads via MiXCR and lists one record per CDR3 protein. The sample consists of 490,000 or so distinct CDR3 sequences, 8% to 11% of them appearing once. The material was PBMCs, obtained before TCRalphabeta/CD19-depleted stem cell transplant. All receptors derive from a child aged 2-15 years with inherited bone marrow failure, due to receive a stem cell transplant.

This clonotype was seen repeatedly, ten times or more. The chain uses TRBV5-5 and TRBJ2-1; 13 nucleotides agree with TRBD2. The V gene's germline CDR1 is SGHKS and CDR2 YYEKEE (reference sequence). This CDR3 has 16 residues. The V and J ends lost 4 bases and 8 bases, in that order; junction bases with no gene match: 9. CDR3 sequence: CASSNGLAGAIDEQFF. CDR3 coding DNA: TGTGCCAGCAGCAACGGACTAGCGGGAGCTATCGATGAGCAGTTCTTC.

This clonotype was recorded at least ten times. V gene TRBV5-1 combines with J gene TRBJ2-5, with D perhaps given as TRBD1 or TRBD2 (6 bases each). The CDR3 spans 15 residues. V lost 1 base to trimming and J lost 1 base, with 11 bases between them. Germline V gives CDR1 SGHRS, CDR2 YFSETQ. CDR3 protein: CASSLPPGAQETQYF. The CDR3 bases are TGCGCCAGCAGCTTGCCTCCGGGGGCCCAAGAGACCCAGTACTTC.

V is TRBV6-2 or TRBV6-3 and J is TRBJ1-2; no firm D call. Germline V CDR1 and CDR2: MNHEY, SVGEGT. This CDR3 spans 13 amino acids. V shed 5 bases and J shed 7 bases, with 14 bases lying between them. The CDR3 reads CASSTARIRGYTF. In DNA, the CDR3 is TGTGCCAGCAGTACGGCCAGAATCCGTGGCTACACCTTC.

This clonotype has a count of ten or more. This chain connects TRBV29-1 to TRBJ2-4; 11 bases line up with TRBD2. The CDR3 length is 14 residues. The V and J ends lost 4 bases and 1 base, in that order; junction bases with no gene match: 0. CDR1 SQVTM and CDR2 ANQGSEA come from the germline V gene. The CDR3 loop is CSVASGRAKNIQYF. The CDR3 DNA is TGCAGCGTTGCTAGCGGGAGGGCCAAAAACATTCAGTACTTC.

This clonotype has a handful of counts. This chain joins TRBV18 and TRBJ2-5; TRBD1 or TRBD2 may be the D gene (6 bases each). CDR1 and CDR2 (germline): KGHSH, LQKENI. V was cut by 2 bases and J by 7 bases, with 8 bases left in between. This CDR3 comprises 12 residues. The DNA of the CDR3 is TGTGCCAGCTCACCAGAGGGGGGGACCCAGTACTTC. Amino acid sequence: CASSPEGGTQYF.

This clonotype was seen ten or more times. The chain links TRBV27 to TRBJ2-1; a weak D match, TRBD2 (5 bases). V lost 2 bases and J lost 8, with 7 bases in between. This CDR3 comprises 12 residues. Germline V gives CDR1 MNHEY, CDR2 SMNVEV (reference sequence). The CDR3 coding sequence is TGTGCCAGCAGTTTAACCGGGGATGAGCAGTTCTTC. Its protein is CASSLTGDEQFF.

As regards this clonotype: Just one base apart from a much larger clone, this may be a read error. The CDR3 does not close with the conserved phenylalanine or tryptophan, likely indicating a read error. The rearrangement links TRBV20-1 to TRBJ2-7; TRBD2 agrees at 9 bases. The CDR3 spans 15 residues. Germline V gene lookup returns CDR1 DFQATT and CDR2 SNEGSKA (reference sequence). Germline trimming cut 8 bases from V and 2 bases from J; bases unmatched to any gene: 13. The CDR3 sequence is CSLSLAGQFAYEQYS. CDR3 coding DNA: TGCAGTTTGTCGCTAGCGGGACAATTCGCCTACGAGCAGTACTCC.

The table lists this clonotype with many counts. The CDR3 spells CASQQYKDSGETQYF. The CDR3 DNA follows: TGTGCCAGCCAACAATACAAGGACAGCGGGGAGACCCAGTACTTC. This chain uses TRBV7-9 with TRBJ2-5, with D perhaps being TRBD1 or TRBD2 (6 bases each). Looked up from germline, CDR1 is SEHNR and CDR2 is FQNEAQ (reference sequence). This CDR3 is 15 amino acids long. V was trimmed by 8 bases and J by 5 bases, leaving 21 bases between them.

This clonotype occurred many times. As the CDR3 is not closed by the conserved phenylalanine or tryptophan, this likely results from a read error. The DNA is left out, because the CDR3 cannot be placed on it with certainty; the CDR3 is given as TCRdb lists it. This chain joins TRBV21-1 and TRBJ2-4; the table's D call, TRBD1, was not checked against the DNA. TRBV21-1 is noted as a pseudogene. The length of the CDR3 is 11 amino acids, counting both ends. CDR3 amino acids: CASSKPGQQGA.

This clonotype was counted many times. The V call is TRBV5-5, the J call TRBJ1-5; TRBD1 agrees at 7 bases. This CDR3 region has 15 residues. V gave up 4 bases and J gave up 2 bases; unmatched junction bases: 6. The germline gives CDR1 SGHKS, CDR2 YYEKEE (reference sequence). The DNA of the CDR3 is TGTGCCAGCAGCGGAGGGGGCGCCGGCAATCAGCCCCAGCATTTT. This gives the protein CASSGGGAGNQPQHF.

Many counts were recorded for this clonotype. The CDR3 loop reads CASSLAPQRDLSYEQYF. DNA for the CDR3: TGTGCCAGCAGTTTAGCGCCACAGCGGGACCTCTCCTACGAGCAGTACTTC. The chain is built from TRBV12-3 or TRBV12-4 and TRBJ2-7; 7 bases fit TRBD2. The CDR3 has 17 residues. V shed 0 bases and J 0 bases; nucleotides not matched to a gene: 8.

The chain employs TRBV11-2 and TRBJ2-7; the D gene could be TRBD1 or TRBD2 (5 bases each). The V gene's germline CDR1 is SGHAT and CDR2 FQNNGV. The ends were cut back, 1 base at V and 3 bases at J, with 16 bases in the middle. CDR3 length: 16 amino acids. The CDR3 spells CASSLGLRDPLYEQYF. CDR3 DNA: TGTGCCAGCAGCTTAGGATTGAGGGACCCACTCTACGAGCAGTACTTC.

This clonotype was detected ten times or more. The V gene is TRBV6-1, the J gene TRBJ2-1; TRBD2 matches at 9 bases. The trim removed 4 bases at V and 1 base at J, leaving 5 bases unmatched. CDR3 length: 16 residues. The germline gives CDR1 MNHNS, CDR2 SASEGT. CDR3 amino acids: CASSGYSGSSYNEQFF. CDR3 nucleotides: TGTGCCAGCAGTGGGTATAGCGGGAGTTCCTACAATGAGCAGTTCTTC.

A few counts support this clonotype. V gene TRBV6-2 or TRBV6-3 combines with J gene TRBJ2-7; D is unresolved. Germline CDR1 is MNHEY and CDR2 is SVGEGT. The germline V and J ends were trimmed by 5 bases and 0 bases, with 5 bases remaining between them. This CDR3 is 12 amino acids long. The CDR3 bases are TGTGCCAGCAGTCGTTTCTCCTACGAGCAGTACTTC. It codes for CASSRFSYEQYF.

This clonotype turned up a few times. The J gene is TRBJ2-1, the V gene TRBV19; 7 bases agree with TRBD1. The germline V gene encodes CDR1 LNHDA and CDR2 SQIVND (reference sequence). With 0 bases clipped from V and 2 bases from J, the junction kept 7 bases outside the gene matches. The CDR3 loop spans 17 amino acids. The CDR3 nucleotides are TGTGCCAGTAGTATAGATGAACAGGGGAGCCCCTACAATGAGCAGTTCTTC. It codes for CASSIDEQGSPYNEQFF.